This is a list of T cell receptor beta chains from one sample in a study of identical twins. TCRdb itself ran the 5' RACE reads through MiXCR, one entry per CDR3 protein. The table lists more than 1.5 million distinct CDR3 sequences, under 35% of them singletons. The sample consisted of cord blood. The receptors originated from a newborn girl in good health. CDR3s include the opening cysteine and the closing phenylalanine or tryptophan. A D gene is named only where the DNA matches it firmly. Clone size is given for some rows only: seen once, a few or many times, or a class if the clone is expanded.

>.|TRBJ1-2|TRBV4-2|many
CASSHEQGPNYGYTF
TGTGCCAGCAGCCACGAACAGGGCCCTAACTATGGCTACACCTTC
>.|TRBJ2-2|TRBV12-3/TRBV12-4|.
CASSWAGSNTGELFF
TGTGCCAGCAGTTGGGCGGGTTCGAACACCGGGGAGCTGTTTTTT
>.|TRBJ1-4|TRBV4-1|few
CASSQGRLEKLFF
TGCGCCAGCAGCCAAGGCAGACTTGAAAAACTGTTTTTT
>.|TRBJ2-7|TRBV18|.
CASSPLTGMRSYEQYF
TGTGCCAGCTCACCACTAACAGGGATGAGGTCCTACGAGCAGTACTTC
>.|TRBJ2-5|TRBV6-2/TRBV6-3|.
CAGSYRPEETQYF
TGTGCCGGCAGTTACCGGCCAGAAGAGACCCAGTACTTC
>.|TRBJ2-1|TRBV16|.
CASSHATIRDTPYNEQFF
TGTGCCAGCAGCCACGCTACCATCCGGGACACCCCCTACAATGAGCAGTTCTTC
>.|TRBJ2-4|TRBV28|.
CASSSVAKNIQYF
TGTGCCAGCAGTTCCGTAGCCAAAAACATTCAGTACTTC
>TRBD2|TRBJ2-1|TRBV20-1|few
CSASPTSGTYNEQFF
TGCAGTGCTAGCCCGACTAGCGGGACGTACAATGAGCAGTTCTTC
>TRBD1|TRBJ2-1|TRBV20-1|few
CSARSTGSGEQFF
TGCAGTGCTAGATCGACAGGGTCGGGTGAGCAGTTCTTC
>TRBD1|TRBJ2-5|TRBV6-1|.
CASRSVYDRVETQYF
TGTGCCAGCAGAAGTGTCTATGACAGGGTAGAGACCCAGTACTTC
>TRBD1|TRBJ1-5|TRBV2|few
CASRDPTGGPNQPQHF
TGTGCCAGCAGGGACCCGACAGGGGGCCCCAATCAGCCCCAGCATTTT
>.|TRBJ2-7|TRBV4-1|.
CASSHRGGEQYF
TGCGCCAGCAGCCACAGAGGGGGCGAGCAGTACTTC
>TRBD2|TRBJ2-3|TRBV18|once
CASSPGTSGRYTDTQYF
TGTGCCAGCTCACCAGGGACTAGCGGGAGGTATACAGATACGCAGTATTTT
>.|TRBJ2-3|TRBV12-3/TRBV12-4|.
CASSFDRKSTDTQYF
TGTGCCAGCAGTTTCGACAGGAAGAGCACAGATACGCAGTATTTT
>TRBD2|TRBJ2-3|TRBV27|.
CASSSLFGTSGYGTDTQYF
TGTGCCAGCAGTTCGCTCTTCGGGACTAGCGGGTACGGCACAGATACGCAGTATTTT
>TRBD1|TRBJ1-2|TRBV5-1|few
CASSSGGAGNYGYTF
TGCGCCAGCAGCTCAGGGGGCGCGGGTAACTATGGCTACACCTTC
>TRBD2|TRBJ2-3|TRBV7-2|few
CASRTSGGNTQYF
TGTGCCAGCCGGACTAGCGGGGGAAATACGCAGTATTTT
>.|TRBJ2-1|TRBV20-1|once
CSARVLAVETQFF
TGCAGTGCTAGAGTCCTAGCTGTGGAGACCCAGTTCTTC
>.|TRBJ2-1|TRBV10-3|.
CAIADRNNEQFF
TGTGCCATTGCAGACAGAAACAATGAGCAGTTCTTC
>.|TRBJ2-3|TRBV24-1|few
CATSDLRGGTDTQYF
TGTGCCACCAGTGATTTACGAGGGGGCACAGATACGCAGTATTTT
>TRBD1|TRBJ1-2|TRBV2|.
CASSDSMDRGTTNYGYTF
TGTGCCAGCAGTGATAGTATGGACAGGGGGACTACTAACTATGGCTACACCTTC
>.|TRBJ2-3|TRBV6-6|few
CASQPGTTDTQYF
TGTGCCAGCCAGCCCGGAACCACAGATACGCAGTATTTT
>.|TRBJ2-7|TRBV9|few
CASSVNEGIIYEQYF
TGTGCCAGCAGCGTAAACGAGGGGATTATTTACGAGCAGTACTTC
>TRBD1|TRBJ2-1|TRBV12-3/TRBV12-4|once
CASSPTTGGIEETQFF
TGTGCCAGCAGCCCGACGACAGGGGGCATTGAGGAGACCCAGTTCTTC
>.|TRBJ1-5|TRBV6-1|.
CASSAPGRGFGNQPQHF
TGTGCCAGCAGTGCACCAGGGAGAGGCTTTGGCAATCAGCCCCAGCATTTT
>TRBD2|TRBJ2-1|TRBV6-1|once
CASSQIFQRTSGLYEQFF
TGTGCCAGCAGTCAAATATTCCAGCGGACTAGCGGGCTCTACGAGCAGTTCTTC
>TRBD2|TRBJ2-1|TRBV5-1|.
CASSLGVLAGANNEQFF
TGCGCCAGCAGCTTGGGCGTTCTAGCGGGAGCGAACAATGAGCAGTTCTTC
>.|TRBJ2-1|TRBV3-1|few
CASSRNHGEQFF
TGTGCCAGCAGCCGAAACCACGGGGAGCAGTTCTTC
>.|TRBJ2-7|TRBV12-3/TRBV12-4|.
CASRRTGYNEQYF
TGTGCCAGCAGACGGACGGGATACAATGAGCAGTACTTC
>.|TRBJ2-4|TRBV12-1|.
CASSFEGQGAKNIQYF
TGTGCCAGCAGCTTTGAAGGACAGGGGGCCAAAAACATTCAGTACTTC
>.|TRBJ1-1|TRBV10-3|.
CAVSESGETEAFF
TGTGCCGTCAGTGAGTCGGGCGAGACTGAAGCTTTCTTT
>TRBD1|TRBJ2-1|TRBV6-2/TRBV6-3|.
CASTPPRQGFSYNEQFF
TGTGCCAGCACTCCCCCTCGACAGGGGTTTTCCTACAATGAGCAGTTCTTC
>.|TRBJ1-5|TRBV3-1|few
CASSQGPGGYNQPQHF
TGTGCCAGCAGCCAAGGTCCGGGGGGATACAATCAGCCCCAGCATTTT
>.|TRBJ2-2|TRBV6-2/TRBV6-3|.
CASSYSIRSNTGELFF
TGTGCCAGCAGTTACTCGATCCGTTCGAACACCGGGGAGCTGTTTTTT
>.|TRBJ2-4|TRBV4-2|.
CACSQVALENNEQYF
TGTGCCTGCAGCCAAGTCGCACTAGAAAACAATGAGCAGTACTTC
>.|TRBJ2-7|TRBV25-1|few
CASTVGWRDSTYEQYF
TGTGCCAGCACCGTCGGCTGGAGGGACTCTACCTACGAGCAGTACTTC
>TRBD2|TRBJ2-3|TRBV10-1|.
CASSDGRGLNSDTQYF
TGCGCCAGCAGTGACGGGCGGGGACTAAATTCAGATACGCAGTATTTT
>TRBD2|TRBJ2-1|TRBV30|.
CAWASGDYNEQFF
TGTGCCTGGGCTAGCGGGGACTACAATGAGCAGTTCTTC
>.|TRBJ2-4|TRBV20-1|.
CSARSGARSKNIQYF
TGCAGTGCTAGATCGGGGGCGCGGTCCAAAAACATTCAGTACTTC
>TRBD2|TRBJ2-3|TRBV20-1|few
CSARSGGRGDTQYF
TGCAGTGCCCGGAGCGGGGGAAGGGGAGATACGCAGTATTTT
>TRBD1|TRBJ2-4|TRBV10-3|.
CAISESRDRGTKNIQYF
TGTGCCATCAGTGAGTCGAGAGACAGGGGAACCAAAAACATTCAGTACTTC
>.|TRBJ2-1|TRBV10-3|.
CAIMDTPSYNEQFF
TGTGCCATCATGGATACCCCCTCCTACAATGAGCAGTTCTTC